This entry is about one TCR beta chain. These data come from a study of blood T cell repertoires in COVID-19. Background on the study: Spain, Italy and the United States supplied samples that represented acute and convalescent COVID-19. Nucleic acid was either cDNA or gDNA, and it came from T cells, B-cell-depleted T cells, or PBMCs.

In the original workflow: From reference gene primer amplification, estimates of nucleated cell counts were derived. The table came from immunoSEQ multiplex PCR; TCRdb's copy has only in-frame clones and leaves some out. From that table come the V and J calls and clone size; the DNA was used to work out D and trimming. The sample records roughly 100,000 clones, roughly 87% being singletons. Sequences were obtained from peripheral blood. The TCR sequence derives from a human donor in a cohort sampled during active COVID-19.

CDR3 in DNA: TGTGCCAGCAGCTCAGAGGCTAGCGGGTTCTACGAGCAGTACTTC. As protein: CASSSEASGFYEQYF. The V call is TRBV7-2, the J call TRBJ2-7; 8 nucleotides line up with TRBD2. This CDR3 spans 15 amino acids. The germline CDR1 and CDR2 sequences are SGHTA and FQGNSA. The V gene end was trimmed by 4 bases and the J gene end by 3 bases; junction bases not matched to a gene: 8.